This T cell receptor (beta chain) was obtained from a study of technical replicates of blood from a handful of donors. Here immunoSEQ multiplex PCR was the method, and the copy in TCRdb shows in-frame clones only, minus some. The sample yields 50,000 to 80,000 clones, 70% to 90% seen once. This clone showed up just a few times. V was clipped by 6 bases and J by 0 bases, with 11 bases between them. The germline V gene has CDR1 LNHDA and CDR2 SQIVND (reference sequence). The CDR3 totals 14 residues. The TCR sequence derives from a human donor in good health. Some clones in this sample may be carry-over from other donors' samples. The V gene is TRBV19, the J gene TRBJ1-1; D remains unclear. The sample comprised PBMCs. In DNA, the CDR3 is TGTGCCAGTAGGGAGGAGGACCTGAACACTGAAGCTTTCTTT. Protein sequence: CASREEDLNTEAFF.